These 20 T cell receptor beta chains originate from one sample sequenced in a study of spatial heterogeneity in lung cancer. Described time point: sample taken at primary tumor resection. TCRdb reprocessed the 5' RACE reads via MiXCR and lists one record per CDR3 protein. The sample records just under 95,000 distinct CDR3 sequences, roughly 12% being singletons. The starting material was PBMCs, obtained at surgery. The receptor set was obtained from a male donor with early-stage non-small cell lung cancer.

The CDR3 DNA sequence: TGCAGTGCTAGAGGGCTAGCGGGAGGGCTAATGCGGAATGAGCAGTTCTTC. Translating gives CSARGLAGGLMRNEQFF. The gene calls are TRBV20-1 and TRBJ2-1; 12 bases are shared with TRBD2. J lost 7 bases, V lost 1 base, and 11 bases had no gene match. The germline V gene encodes CDR1 DFQATT and CDR2 SNEGSKA (reference sequence). The CDR3 is 17 residues long.

This clonotype was counted ten times or more. The rearrangement uses TRBV2 and TRBJ2-1; TRBD2 agrees at 13 bases. V shed 8 bases, J shed 9 bases, and the junction held 13 bases outside the gene matches. Germline loops: CDR1 SNHLY, CDR2 FYNNEI. CDR3 length: 16 amino acids. The DNA for the CDR3 is TGTGCCAGCGACGGACTACTAGCGGGAGGGGTTGGTGAGCAGTTCTTC. Protein sequence: CASDGLLAGGVGEQFF. Drawing the rest from reference TRBV2 and TRBJ2-1, the complete variable domain is EPEVTQTPSHQVTQMGQEVILRCVPISNHLYFYWYRQILGQKVEFLVSFYNNEISEKSEIFDDQFSVERPDGSNFTLKIRSTKLEDSAMYFCASDGLLAGGVGEQFFGPGTRLTVL.

The V gene is TRBV19, the J gene TRBJ2-2, with 8 bases identical to TRBD1. The CDR3 extends over 15 amino acids. V was pared by 5 bases and J by 3 bases, with 5 bases of the junction left unmatched. The germline V gene encodes CDR1 LNHDA and CDR2 SQIVND (reference sequence). The CDR3 protein is CASSRDRPHTGELFF. CDR3 in DNA: TGTGCCAGTAGTCGGGACAGGCCCCACACCGGGGAGCTGTTTTTT.

This clonotype was observed a handful of times. This rearrangement joins TRBV28 to TRBJ2-5; D is tentatively TRBD1 or TRBD2 (5 bases each). The germline gives CDR1 MDHEN, CDR2 SYDVKM. Trimming removed 5 bases at V and 3 bases at J, with 13 bases between. CDR3 length: 14 amino acids. The CDR3 DNA reads TGTGCCAGCAGTCCCTCAGGGACCGAAGAGACCCAGTACTTC. Its translation is CASSPSGTEETQYF.

The chain joins TRBV6-6 to TRBJ2-2; D is unclear. There are 15 residues in the CDR3. The ends were cut back, 2 bases at V and 2 bases at J, with 9 bases in the middle. Germline lookup yields CDR1 MNHNY and CDR2 SVGAGI (reference sequence). The CDR3 loop is CASSYRDLNTGELFF. The DNA of the CDR3 is TGTGCCAGCAGTTACAGGGATCTAAACACCGGGGAGCTGTTTTTT.

The rearrangement joins TRBV18 to TRBJ2-3; 8 bases line up with TRBD2. Germline CDR1 KGHSH, CDR2 LQKENI. CDR3 length: 15 residues. Trimming at V came to 3 bases and at J to 4 bases, leaving 6 bases not matched to a gene. CDR3 DNA sequence: TGTGCCAGCTCACCCCGCGGGGGGCTCTCAGATACGCAGTATTTT. This translates into CASSPRGGLSDTQYF. Full variable domain (rest looked up from reference TRBV18 and TRBJ2-3): NAGVMQNPRHLVRRRGQEARLRCSPMKGHSHVYWYRQLPEEGLKFMVYLQKENIIDESGMPKERFSAEFPKEGPSILRIQQVVRGDSAAYFCASSPRGGLSDTQYFGPGTRLTVL.

This clonotype was counted only a few times. This chain uses TRBV6-2 or TRBV6-3 with TRBJ2-7, with 11 bases that match TRBD2. The ends lost 6 bases at V and 7 bases at J; junction bases unmatched: 5. The length of the CDR3 is 13 residues. Germline V gene data show CDR1 as MNHEY and CDR2 as SVGEGT. Here the CDR3 reads CASRGTSGLEQYF. As DNA, the CDR3 is TGTGCCAGCAGGGGGACTAGCGGTCTTGAGCAGTACTTC.

The rearrangement links TRBV5-6 to TRBJ2-2, with 8 bases identical to TRBD1. The CDR3 runs 15 residues. Unmatched junction bases numbered 6, after V lost 2 bases and J lost 6 bases. CDR1 is SGHDT and CDR2 is YYEEEE in the germline V gene. The CDR3 protein is CASSLPTGVSGELFF. The DNA for the CDR3 is TGTGCCAGCAGCTTACCGACAGGGGTCTCCGGGGAGCTGTTTTTT.

This clonotype was seen a handful of times. The V and J genes are TRBV11-2 and TRBJ2-7; 12 bases line up with TRBD2. The CDR3 has 17 residues. Germline V lookup: CDR1 SGHAT, CDR2 FQNNGV. The V gene end was trimmed by 0 bases and the J gene end by 7 bases; junction bases not matched to a gene: 10. The CDR3 DNA reads TGTGCCAGCAGCTTAGATCCCCTGACTAGCGGGGGCCGGGAGCAGTACTTC. Amino acids: CASSLDPLTSGGREQYF.

This clonotype was observed a handful of times. The J gene is TRBJ2-1, the V gene TRBV10-1; the D gene is possibly TRBD2 (6 bases). Trimming removed 6 bases at V and 7 bases at J, with 22 bases between. The CDR3 covers 16 residues. The germline V gene has CDR1 WNHNN and CDR2 SYGVQD (reference sequence). CDR3 amino acids: CASSRELAPNYNEQFF. Here the CDR3 DNA reads TGCGCCAGCAGCCGGGAACTAGCCCCGAACTATAATGAGCAGTTCTTC.

The V gene is TRBV18, the J gene TRBJ2-5; D is ambiguous. The CDR3 spans 16 residues. Germline V gene lookup returns CDR1 KGHSH and CDR2 LQKENI. V lost 3 bases, J lost 4 bases, and 18 bases lay in between. CDR3 sequence: CASSPPGSIRAETQYF. In DNA form, the CDR3 reads TGTGCCAGCTCACCTCCCGGGTCCATTCGAGCAGAGACCCAGTACTTC.

This chain connects TRBV12-3 or TRBV12-4 to TRBJ2-1, with 11 bases identical to TRBD2. V lost 6 bases to trimming and J lost 12 bases; unmatched junction nucleotides: 16. The CDR3 contains 16 residues. The CDR3 reads CASSSAPGLAVFRQFF. The CDR3 DNA reads TGTGCCAGCAGCTCCGCCCCGGGACTAGCGGTTTTTAGGCAGTTCTTC.

This clonotype was observed a handful of times. The chain recombines TRBV7-2 with TRBJ2-3; 10 bases align to TRBD2. The germline V gene has CDR1 SGHTA and CDR2 FQGNSA. CDR3 length: 15 residues. V lost 4 bases and J lost 7; bases outside the gene matches: 8. CDR3 nucleotides: TGTGCCAGCAGCTCAACTAGCGGGGCCCGGAATACGCAGTATTTT. Its protein product is CASSSTSGARNTQYF. The whole variable domain, remainder taken from reference TRBV7-2 and TRBJ2-3, is GAGVSQSPSNKVTEKGKDVELRCDPISGHTALYWYRQSLGQGLEFLIYFQGNSAPDKSGLPSDRFSAERTGGSVSTLTIQRTQQEDSAVYLCASSSTSGARNTQYFGPGTRLTVL.

This clonotype has just a few counts. The chain has TRBV12-3 or TRBV12-4 and TRBJ2-2; maybe TRBD1 (5 bases). V was pared by 6 bases and J by 6 bases, with 14 bases between. The CDR3 has 14 amino acids. CDR3 in amino acids: CASRWGRPPGELFF. The CDR3 DNA reads as TGTGCCAGCAGGTGGGGCAGGCCTCCCGGGGAGCTGTTTTTT.

This clonotype has at least ten counts. The V and J genes are TRBV7-3 and TRBJ2-1; D gene uncertain. V was clipped by 2 bases and J by 5 bases, with 13 bases between them. The germline V gene has CDR1 SGHTA and CDR2 FQGTGA. The CDR3 covers 15 residues. DNA for the CDR3: TGTGCCAGCAGCTTAGAGAGTTACGGCCACAATGAGCAGTTCTTC. Protein: CASSLESYGHNEQFF.

This clonotype was found a few times. CDR3 coding DNA: TGTGCCAGCAGCCAAGAACCTGGTGTGCAGAGCAATGAGCAGTTCTTC. Its translation: CASSQEPGVQSNEQFF. The genes are TRBV3-1 and TRBJ2-1; D not resolved. This CDR3 is 16 amino acids long. V gave up 0 bases and J gave up 6 bases, with 15 bases separating them. Per germline, CDR1 LGHDT and CDR2 YNNKEL (reference sequence).

This clonotype came up a few times. The chain uses TRBV7-8 and TRBJ1-5, with D perhaps matching TRBD1 (6 bases). From germline, CDR1 is SGHVS and CDR2 FQNEAQ. The CDR3 is 14 amino acids. V was pared by 5 bases and J by 7 bases, with 15 bases between. CDR3 coding DNA: TGTGCCAGCAGCCCATACAGGGATGGCCAGCCCCAGCATTTT. Translation: CASSPYRDGQPQHF. The complete variable domain, with remaining parts taken from reference TRBV7-8 and TRBJ1-5, reads GAGVSQSPRYKVAKRGQDVALRCDPISGHVSLFWYQQALGQGPEFLTYFQNEAQLDKSGLPSDRFFAERPEGSVSTLKIQRTQQEDSAVYLCASSPYRDGQPQHFGDGTRLSIL.

In this sample, this clonotype turned up a few times. V gene TRBV10-3 combines with J gene TRBJ1-3, with unresolved D. This CDR3 is 12 amino acids long. CDR1 and CDR2 (germline): ENHRY, SYGVKD. Deletions cut 6 bases from V and 4 bases from J, with 7 bases between. The CDR3 DNA is TGTGCCATCAGGCCATCCGGAAACACCATATATTTT. Residues: CAIRPSGNTIYF.

J is TRBJ1-1 and V is TRBV28; D is possibly TRBD1 (5 bases). The germline gives CDR1 MDHEN, CDR2 SYDVKM. The CDR3 spans 16 residues. V lost 5 bases and J lost 6, with 22 bases in between. CDR3 residues: CASSKTIGEGRAEAFF. The CDR3 DNA sequence: TGTGCCAGCAGTAAAACGATAGGGGAGGGAAGGGCTGAAGCTTTCTTT.

The gene calls are TRBV5-4 and TRBJ2-3; D is perhaps TRBD2 (6 bases). Trimming cost V 0 bases and J 1 base, with 12 bases left between them. This CDR3 contains 16 residues. Germline CDR1 and CDR2: SGHNT and YYREEE (reference sequence). The chain's CDR3 is CASSLAGVAGTDTQYF. CDR3 nucleotides: TGTGCCAGCAGCTTGGCCGGGGTAGCGGGCACAGATACGCAGTATTTT.